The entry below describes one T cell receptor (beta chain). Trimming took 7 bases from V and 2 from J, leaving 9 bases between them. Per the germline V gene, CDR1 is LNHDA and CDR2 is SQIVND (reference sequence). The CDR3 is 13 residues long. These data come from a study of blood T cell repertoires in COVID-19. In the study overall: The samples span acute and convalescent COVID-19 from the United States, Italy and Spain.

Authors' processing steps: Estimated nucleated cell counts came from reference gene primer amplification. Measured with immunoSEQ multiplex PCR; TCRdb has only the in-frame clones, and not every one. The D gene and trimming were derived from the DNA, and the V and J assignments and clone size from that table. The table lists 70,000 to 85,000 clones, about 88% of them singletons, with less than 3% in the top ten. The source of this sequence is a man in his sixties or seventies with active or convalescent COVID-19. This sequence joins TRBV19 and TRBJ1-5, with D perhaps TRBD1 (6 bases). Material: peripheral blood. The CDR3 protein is CASTPGGNQPQHF. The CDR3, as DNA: TGTGCCAGTACTCCAGGGGGCAATCAGCCCCAGCATTTT. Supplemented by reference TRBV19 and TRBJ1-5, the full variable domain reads DGGITQSPKYLFRKEGQNVTLSCEQNLNHDAMYWYRQDPGQGLRLIYYSQIVNDFQKGDIAEGYSVSREKKESFPLTVTSAQKNPTAFYLCASTPGGNQPQHFGDGTRLSIL.